One and the same sample provided the 14 T cell receptor beta chains below, sequenced in a study of identical twins. TCRdb itself ran the 5' RACE reads through MiXCR, one entry per CDR3 protein. The data contain some 320,000 distinct CDR3 sequences, 9% to 15% of them singletons. The sample also formed part of further work on yellow fever vaccine responses in identical twins.

The sequenced sample consisted of CD8+ T cells sorted from blood. Receptor source: a woman between 18 and 30 years old in good health.

At least ten counts were recorded for this clonotype. This rearrangement joins TRBV20-1 to TRBJ2-7; D remains ambiguous. Germline values: CDR1 DFQATT, CDR2 SNEGSKA (reference sequence). There are 11 residues in the CDR3. V was clipped by 0 bases and J by 4 bases, with 4 bases between them. The CDR3 nucleotides read TGCAGTGCTAGAGAAGGGTACGAGCAGTACGTC. Protein: CSAREGYEQYV.

This clonotype came up a few times. The rearrangement links TRBV27 to TRBJ2-1; 8 nucleotides align to TRBD2. The CDR3 has 17 residues. From germline, CDR1 is MNHEY and CDR2 SMNVEV (reference sequence). With 6 bases clipped from V and 0 bases from J, the junction kept 10 bases outside the gene matches. CDR3 sequence: CASSHLAGPSSYNEQFF. CDR3 nucleotide sequence: TGTGCCAGCAGCCACTTAGCGGGGCCGAGCTCCTACAATGAGCAGTTCTTC.

The V call is TRBV7-6, the J call TRBJ2-7, with no clear D. V lost 0 bases to trimming and J lost 0 bases, with 6 bases between them. Germline V gives CDR1 SGHVS, CDR2 FNYEAQ. The CDR3 has 14 residues. CDR3 residues: CASSLAPGSYEQYF. Written as DNA, the CDR3 is TGTGCCAGCAGCTTAGCGCCGGGCTCCTACGAGCAGTACTTC.

This clonotype has only a few counts. V usage is TRBV12-5 and J usage is TRBJ1-5; TRBD1 is a possible D gene (6 bases). CDR1 and CDR2 (germline): LGHNT, FRNRAP. The CDR3 loop spans 14 amino acids. The germline V and J ends were trimmed by 9 bases and 4 bases, with 16 bases remaining between them. CDR3 residues: CASHPGVWNQPQHF. In nucleotides, the CDR3 is TGTGCTAGCCACCCAGGGGTGTGGAATCAGCCCCAGCATTTT.

The genes are TRBV10-3 and TRBJ2-7, with 10 bases matching TRBD2. CDR1 ENHRY and CDR2 SYGVKD come from the germline V gene. CDR3 length: 17 amino acids. V was pared by 1 base and J by 6 bases, with 12 bases of the junction left unmatched. The CDR3 is CAISELELAGAAGEQYF. The CDR3 nucleotides are TGTGCCATCAGTGAGTTGGAGCTAGCGGGGGCGGCGGGCGAGCAGTACTTC.

This sequence joins TRBV7-9 and TRBJ2-1; 8 bases match TRBD2. J gave up 8 bases and V 5 bases, and 8 bases lay outside the gene matches. Germline V gives CDR1 SEHNR, CDR2 FQNEAQ (reference sequence). The CDR3 totals 14 residues. The CDR3 region has the DNA TGTGCCAGCAGCCTTGGACTAGCTTGGGATGAGCAGTTCTTC. It translates to CASSLGLAWDEQFF. Looking up the rest from reference TRBV7-9 and TRBJ2-1 gives the full variable domain: DTGVSQNPRHKITKRGQNVTFRCDPISEHNRLYWYRQTLGQGPEFLTYFQNEAQLEKSRLLSDRFSAERPKGSFSTLEIQRTEQGDSAMYLCASSLGLAWDEQFFGPGTRLTVL.

This clonotype was observed a few times. The rearrangement uses TRBV7-9 and TRBJ2-7, with TRBD1 matching over 8 bases. The germline V gene encodes CDR1 SEHNR and CDR2 FQNEAQ (reference sequence). This CDR3 spans 16 amino acids. V lost 4 bases to trimming and J lost 2 bases; unmatched junction nucleotides: 10. CDR3 bases: TGTGCCAGCAGCTCCCGGACAGGGTCGGTCCCCTACGAGCAGTACGTC. It specifies CASSSRTGSVPYEQYV.

J is TRBJ2-1 and V is TRBV7-3, with D perhaps matching TRBD2 (6 bases). Germline CDR1 and CDR2: SGHTA and FQGTGA. Trimming removed 0 bases from V and 8 bases from J, with 14 bases in between. The CDR3 is 15 residues long. CDR3 protein: CASSLTGGSYDEQFF. In nucleotides, the CDR3 is TGTGCCAGCAGCTTAACTGGAGGGAGTTACGATGAGCAGTTCTTC.

This clonotype showed up many times. This chain uses TRBV4-1 with TRBJ2-7; 7 nucleotides align to TRBD2. Germline CDR1 is MGHRA and CDR2 is YSYEKL. Losses at the gene ends were 1 base for V and 2 bases for J; bases not matched to a gene: 8. The CDR3 consists of 16 residues. This chain's CDR3 is CASSQAGGSRTYEQYF. Here the CDR3 DNA reads TGCGCCAGCAGCCAAGCTGGCGGGAGTCGCACCTACGAGCAGTACTTC.

The table lists this clonotype with a few counts. The V and J genes are TRBV2 and TRBJ2-1; D possibly matches TRBD1 or TRBD2 (5 bases each). This CDR3 spans 14 amino acids. Germline V gene lookup returns CDR1 SNHLY and CDR2 FYNNEI. V dropped 8 bases and J dropped 5 bases, with 16 bases sitting between them. CDR3 bases: TGTGCCAGCGTCCCGGGACGGAGAGACAATGAGCAGTTCTTC. This translates into CASVPGRRDNEQFF.

The V call is TRBV4-2, the J call TRBJ2-3; D is perhaps TRBD2 (6 bases). Trimming removed 4 bases from V and 14 bases from J, with 28 bases in between. Germline V gene data show CDR1 as LGHNA and CDR2 as YNFKEQ. The length of the CDR3 is 16 residues. CDR3 coding DNA: TGTGCCAGCAGCCCCAAGGGCGGGGACCAAGCTTTCCAAGGGTATTTT. As protein: CASSPKGGDQAFQGYF.

This clonotype occurred a few times. J is TRBJ2-3 and V is TRBV3-1, with 11 bases matching TRBD1. The V gene end was trimmed by 3 bases and the J gene end by 6 bases; junction bases not matched to a gene: 5. In germline, CDR1 is LGHDT, CDR2 YNNKEL (reference sequence). The length of the CDR3 is 15 residues. CDR3 sequence (DNA): TGTGCCAGCAGCCATCCCGGACAGGGGGCGGATACGCAGTATTTT. Residues: CASSHPGQGADTQYF.

The chain couples TRBV24-1 to TRBJ2-5, with TRBD2 matching over 12 bases. V shed 3 bases, J shed 5 bases, and the junction held 6 bases outside the gene matches. The CDR3 length is 16 residues. Germline values: CDR1 KGHDR, CDR2 SFDVKD. CDR3 DNA: TGTGCCACCAGTGATCCTCTAGCGGGAGGGAGTGAGACCCAGTACTTC. It yields the protein CATSDPLAGGSETQYF.

This clonotype has more than one count but fewer than ten. The chain couples TRBV29-1 to TRBJ2-1; D not certain. Germline CDR1 SQVTM, CDR2 ANQGSEA. The V end lost 1 base, the J end lost 9 bases, and 10 bases lay between the germline ends. The length of the CDR3 is 12 residues. This chain's CDR3 is CSVEVSILEQFF. In DNA, the CDR3 is TGCAGCGTTGAAGTATCCATTCTTGAGCAGTTCTTC.